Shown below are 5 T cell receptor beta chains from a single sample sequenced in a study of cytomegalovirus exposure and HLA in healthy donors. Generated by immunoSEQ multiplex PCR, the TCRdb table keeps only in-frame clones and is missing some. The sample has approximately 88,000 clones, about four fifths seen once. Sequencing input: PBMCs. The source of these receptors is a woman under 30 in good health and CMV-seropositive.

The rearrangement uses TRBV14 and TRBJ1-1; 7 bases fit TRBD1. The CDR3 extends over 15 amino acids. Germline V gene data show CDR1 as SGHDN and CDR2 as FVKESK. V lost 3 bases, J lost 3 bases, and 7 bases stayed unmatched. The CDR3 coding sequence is TGTGCCAGCAGCCAGATGACAGGGATAGACACTGAAGCTTTCTTT. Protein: CASSQMTGIDTEAFF. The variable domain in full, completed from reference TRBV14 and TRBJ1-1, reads EAGVTQFPSHSVIEKGQTVTLRCDPISGHDNLYWYRRVMGKEIKFLLHFVKESKQDESGMPNNRFLAERTGGTYSTLKVQPAELEDSGVYFCASSQMTGIDTEAFFGQGTRLTVV.

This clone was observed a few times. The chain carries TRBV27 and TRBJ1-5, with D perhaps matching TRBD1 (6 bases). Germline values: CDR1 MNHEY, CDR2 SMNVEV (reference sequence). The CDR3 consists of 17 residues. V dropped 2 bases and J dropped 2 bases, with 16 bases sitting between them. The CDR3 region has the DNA TGTGCCAGCAGTTTAGGGGGGGGCGGTGGGGGCAATCAGCCCCAGCATTTT. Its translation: CASSLGGGGGGNQPQHF.

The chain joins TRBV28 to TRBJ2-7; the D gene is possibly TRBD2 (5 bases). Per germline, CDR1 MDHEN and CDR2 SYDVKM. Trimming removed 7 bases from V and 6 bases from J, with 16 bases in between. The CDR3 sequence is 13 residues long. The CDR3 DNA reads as TGTGCCAGCAACCTGGACGGAGGTGGCGAGCAGTACTTC. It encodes CASNLDGGGEQYF.

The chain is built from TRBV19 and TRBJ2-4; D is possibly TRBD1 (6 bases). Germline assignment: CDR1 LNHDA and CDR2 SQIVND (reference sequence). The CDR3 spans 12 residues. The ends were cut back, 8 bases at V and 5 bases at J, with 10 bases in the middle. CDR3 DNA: TGTGCCAGTGCCAGGACAGAAAACATTCAGTACTTC. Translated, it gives CASARTENIQYF.

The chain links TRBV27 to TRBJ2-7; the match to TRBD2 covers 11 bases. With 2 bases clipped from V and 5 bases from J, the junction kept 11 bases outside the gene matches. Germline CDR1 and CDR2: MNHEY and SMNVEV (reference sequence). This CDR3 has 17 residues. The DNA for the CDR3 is TGTGCCAGCAGTTTAAGGGGTAGCGGGGGGGCTTTAGACGAGCAGTACTTC. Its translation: CASSLRGSGGALDEQYF.